These 16 T cell receptor beta chains came from one sample sequenced in a study of T-cell reconstitution after alpha-beta-depleted transplantation in children. As it was prepared, the TCRbeta library received unique molecular identifiers. TCRdb fed the PCR reads into MiXCR, producing one record per CDR3 protein. The sample yields about 870,000 distinct CDR3 sequences, 16% seen once. Sequenced material: PBMCs, mostly from graft donor cells, taken 360 days after TCRalphabeta/CD19-depleted stem cell transplant. These receptors were taken from a male patient between 10 and 17 years old who had a stem cell transplant for acute lymphoblastic leukemia, so the T cells may come from the graft donor.

This chain links TRBV25-1 with TRBJ1-2; D gene ambiguous. CDR1 is MGHDK, CDR2 SYGVNS, per germline. Trimming removed 1 base at V and 8 bases at J, with 14 bases between. The CDR3 is made up of 14 amino acids. The CDR3 DNA sequence: TGTGCCAGCAGTGAATCCGGCTTGTGGGAAGGCTACACCTTC. This codes for CASSESGLWEGYTF.

This clonotype was detected only a few times. V is TRBV19 and J is TRBJ2-1; 9 bases match TRBD2. The CDR3 runs to 15 residues. Losses at the gene ends were 7 bases for V and 2 bases for J; bases not matched to a gene: 6. The germline gives CDR1 LNHDA, CDR2 SQIVND (reference sequence). CDR3 coding DNA: TGTGCCAGTACCAGGACTAGCGACCCCTACAATGAGCAGTTCTTC. Translating gives CASTRTSDPYNEQFF.

Only one count was recorded for this clonotype. J is TRBJ2-7 and V is TRBV7-2; 11 nucleotides agree with TRBD2. With 6 bases clipped from V and 1 base from J, the junction kept 5 bases outside the gene matches. The CDR3 runs 15 residues. Germline V gene sequence: CDR1 SGHTA, CDR2 FQGNSA. CDR3 DNA sequence: TGTGCCAGCAGATCTACTAGCGGGAGTTCCTACGAGCAGTACTTC. This encodes CASRSTSGSSYEQYF. The full variable domain, in which reference TRBV7-2 and TRBJ2-7 provide the parts outside the CDR3, is GAGVSQSPSNKVTEKGKDVELRCDPISGHTALYWYRQSLGQGLEFLIYFQGNSAPDKSGLPSDRFSAERTGGSVSTLTIQRTQQEDSAVYLCASRSTSGSSYEQYFGPGTRLTVT.

This clonotype was observed a handful of times. The CDR3 DNA sequence: TGTGCCAGCAGCCAGACTTCGGCTAGACGGTCCTACGAGCAGTACTTC. Protein: CASSQTSARRSYEQYF. This sequence joins TRBV7-6 and TRBJ2-7; D call uncertain. The length of the CDR3 is 16 residues. The germline gives CDR1 SGHVS, CDR2 FNYEAQ. V lost 5 bases and J lost 1, with 18 bases in between.

The J gene is TRBJ2-7, the V gene TRBV7-6, with 9 bases identical to TRBD2. The CDR3 length is 14 residues. Germline V CDR1 and CDR2: SGHVS, FNYEAQ. The V segment lost 4 bases and the J segment 5 bases; nucleotides outside the gene matches: 6. For the CDR3, the DNA is TGTGCCAGCAGCTCTAGCGGGGTGGGGAACGAGCAGTACTTC. Protein: CASSSSGVGNEQYF.

The chain joins TRBV5-8 to TRBJ2-5; D is uncertain. The V gene's germline CDR1 is SGHTS and CDR2 YDEGEE. V was clipped by 4 bases and J by 5 bases, with 12 bases between them. This CDR3 is 13 amino acids long. The CDR3, as DNA: TGTGCCAGCAGCGGTGAGGTGAAGGAGACCCAGTACTTC. It is translated as CASSGEVKETQYF.

This clonotype occurred a few times. The chain links TRBV24-1 to TRBJ2-3, with a possible D match to TRBD2 (5 bases). Trimming pared 3 bases from V and 2 bases from J, leaving 8 bases between. There are 14 residues in the CDR3. Germline values: CDR1 KGHDR, CDR2 SFDVKD. The CDR3 sequence: CATSDEDYTDTQYF. The DNA for the CDR3 is TGTGCCACCAGTGATGAAGACTACACAGATACGCAGTATTTT.

The gene calls are TRBV12-3 or TRBV12-4 and TRBJ2-1, with 8 bases that match TRBD2. V was clipped by 5 bases and J by 0 bases; unmatched bases: 6. The CDR3 covers 16 residues. CDR3 sequence reads: CASSPQLAASYNEQFF. The CDR3 region has the DNA TGTGCCAGCAGTCCACAACTAGCGGCCTCCTACAATGAGCAGTTCTTC.

The chain couples TRBV6-2 or TRBV6-3 to TRBJ2-1, with 11 bases matching TRBD2. Unmatched junction bases numbered 15, after V lost 2 bases and J lost 6 bases. Germline CDR1 is MNHEY and CDR2 is SVGEGT. This CDR3 contains 19 residues. This CDR3 is CASSYVVSSGRSPPNEQFF. CDR3 sequence (DNA): TGTGCCAGCAGTTACGTCGTATCTAGCGGGAGGTCTCCCCCCAATGAGCAGTTCTTC.

CDR3 region: CASSRAGWRSYNEQFF. For the CDR3, the DNA is TGCGCCAGCAGCCGAGCTGGGTGGCGCTCCTACAATGAGCAGTTCTTC. V usage is TRBV5-1 and J usage is TRBJ2-1; D is undetermined. The CDR3 runs 16 residues. Germline CDR1 SGHRS, CDR2 YFSETQ. Trimming removed 4 bases at V and 0 bases at J, with 14 bases between.

The V and J genes are TRBV5-1 and TRBJ1-1, with 8 bases lining up with TRBD1. CDR1 is SGHRS and CDR2 is YFSETQ in the germline V gene. V was pared by 4 bases and J by 3 bases, with 11 bases of the junction left unmatched. The CDR3 is 16 residues long. The CDR3: CASSNRDRRIYTEAFF. CDR3 sequence (DNA): TGCGCCAGCAGCAACCGGGACAGGCGGATTTACACTGAAGCTTTCTTT.

V is TRBV5-1 and J is TRBJ1-6; TRBD1 might be the D (6 bases). V lost 0 bases to trimming and J lost 10 bases, with 14 bases between them. The CDR3 is 15 residues long. Germline-derived CDR1 and CDR2 are SGHRS and YFSETQ. The CDR3 bases are TGCGCCAGCAGCTTGGTCGGGCAAAGGGGGTCACCCCTCCACTTT. Protein: CASSLVGQRGSPLHF.

The chain couples TRBV7-2 to TRBJ2-1, with TRBD2 matching over 11 bases. The CDR3 is 15 residues long. CDR1 SGHTA and CDR2 FQGNSA come from the germline V gene. The junction had 5 bases not matched to a gene; V was cut back by 1 base and J by 9 bases. The CDR3 is CASSLVLAGESEQFF. For the CDR3, the DNA is TGTGCCAGCAGCTTAGTACTAGCGGGAGAGAGTGAGCAGTTCTTC.

The V and J genes are TRBV6-5 and TRBJ2-7, with 7 positions matching TRBD1. V shed 2 bases, J shed 2 bases, and the junction held 6 bases outside the gene matches. There are 15 residues in the CDR3. Germline V CDR1 and CDR2: MNHEY, SVGAGI. DNA of the CDR3: TGTGCCAGCAGTTACCAGGGGGACACCCCCTACGAGCAGTACTTC. Protein: CASSYQGDTPYEQYF.

In this sample, this clonotype turned up a few times. The rearrangement joins TRBV5-5 to TRBJ2-2; D unresolved. CDR1 SGHKS and CDR2 YYEKEE come from the germline V gene (reference sequence). The CDR3 totals 16 residues. Deletions cut 1 base from V and 7 bases from J, with 17 bases between. CDR3 protein: CASSLFLGKRNGELFF. As DNA, the CDR3 is TGTGCCAGCAGCTTGTTTTTAGGGAAAAGGAACGGGGAGCTGTTTTTT.

Notes on this clonotype: This could be a read error, since a much larger clone is one nucleotide away. The chain is built from TRBV2 and TRBJ2-1, with 7 nucleotides matching TRBD2. The CDR3 is 13 residues long. Germline V gene sequence: CDR1 SNHLY, CDR2 FYNNEI. V shed 4 bases, J shed 9 bases, and the junction held 6 bases outside the gene matches. The CDR3 DNA reads TGTGCCAGCAGTGGGTCGCGGGAGAGTGAGCAGTTCTTC. Protein sequence: CASSGSRESEQFF.